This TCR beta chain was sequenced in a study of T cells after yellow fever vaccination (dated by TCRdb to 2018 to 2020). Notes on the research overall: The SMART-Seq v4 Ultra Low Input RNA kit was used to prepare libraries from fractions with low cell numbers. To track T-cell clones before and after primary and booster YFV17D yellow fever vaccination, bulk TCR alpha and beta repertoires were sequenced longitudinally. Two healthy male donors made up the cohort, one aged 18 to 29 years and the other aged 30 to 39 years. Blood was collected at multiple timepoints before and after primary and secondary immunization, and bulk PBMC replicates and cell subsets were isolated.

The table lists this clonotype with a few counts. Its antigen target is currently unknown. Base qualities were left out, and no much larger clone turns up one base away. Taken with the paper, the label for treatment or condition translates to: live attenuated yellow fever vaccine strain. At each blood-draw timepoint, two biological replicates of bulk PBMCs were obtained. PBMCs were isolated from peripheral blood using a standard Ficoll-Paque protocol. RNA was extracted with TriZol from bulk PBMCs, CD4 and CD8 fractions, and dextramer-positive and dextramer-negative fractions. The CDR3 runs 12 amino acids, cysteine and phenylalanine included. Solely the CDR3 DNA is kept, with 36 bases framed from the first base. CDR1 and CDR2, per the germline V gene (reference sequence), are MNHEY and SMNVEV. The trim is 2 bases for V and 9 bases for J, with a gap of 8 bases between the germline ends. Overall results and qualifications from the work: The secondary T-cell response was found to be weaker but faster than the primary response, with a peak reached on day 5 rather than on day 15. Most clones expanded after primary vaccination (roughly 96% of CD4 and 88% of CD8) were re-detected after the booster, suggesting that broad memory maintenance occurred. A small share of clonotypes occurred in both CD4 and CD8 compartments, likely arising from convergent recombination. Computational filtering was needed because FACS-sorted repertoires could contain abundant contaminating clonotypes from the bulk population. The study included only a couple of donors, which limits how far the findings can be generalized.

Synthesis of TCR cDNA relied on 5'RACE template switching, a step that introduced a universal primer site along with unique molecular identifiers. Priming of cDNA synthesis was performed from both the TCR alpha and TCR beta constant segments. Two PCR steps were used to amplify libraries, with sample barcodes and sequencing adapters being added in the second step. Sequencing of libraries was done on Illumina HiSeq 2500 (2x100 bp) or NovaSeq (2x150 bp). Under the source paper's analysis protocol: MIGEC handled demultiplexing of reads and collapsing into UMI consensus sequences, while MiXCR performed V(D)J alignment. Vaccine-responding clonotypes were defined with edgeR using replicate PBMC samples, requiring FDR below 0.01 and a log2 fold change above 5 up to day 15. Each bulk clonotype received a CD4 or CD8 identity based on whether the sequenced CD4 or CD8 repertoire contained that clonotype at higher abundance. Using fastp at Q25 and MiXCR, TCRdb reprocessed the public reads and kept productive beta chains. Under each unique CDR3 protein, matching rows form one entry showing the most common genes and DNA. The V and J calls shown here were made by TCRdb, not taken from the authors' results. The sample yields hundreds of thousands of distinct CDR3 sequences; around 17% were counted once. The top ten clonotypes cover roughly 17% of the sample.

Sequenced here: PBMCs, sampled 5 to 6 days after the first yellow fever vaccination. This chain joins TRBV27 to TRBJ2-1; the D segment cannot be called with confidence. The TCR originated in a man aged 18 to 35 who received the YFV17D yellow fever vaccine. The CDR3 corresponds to CASSLGGVEQFF. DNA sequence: TGTGCCAGCAGTTTAGGCGGCGTTGAGCAGTTCTTC.